A selection of T cell receptor beta chains follows, all from one sample in a study of blood T cells in healthy people across ages. TCRdb re-analysed the 5' RACE reads in MiXCR, keeping a single row per CDR3 protein. Here the sample spans 1,800,000 or so distinct CDR3 sequences, 35% to 50% being singletons. Material: blood. These receptors were obtained from a human donor in good health. CDR3s include the opening cysteine and the closing phenylalanine or tryptophan. The D gene is left open where the match is weak. For some rows the clone size is stated as once, few or many, or as a class when expanded; others skip it.

CDR3nt: TGTGCCAGCAGTGCCTCCTGGGCGGACGAAGAGACCCAGTACTTC
CDR3aa: CASSASWADEETQYF
v_gene: TRBV6-1
j_gene: TRBJ2-5
abundance: NA
d_gene: NA

CDR3nt: TGTGCCAGCAGTTTCTCACGGCCAGGGCGTAATCAGCCCCAGCATTTT
CDR3aa: CASSFSRPGRNQPQHF
v_gene: TRBV27
j_gene: TRBJ1-5
abundance: NA
d_gene: NA

CDR3nt: TGTGCCAGCAGTTTGGGGACAGTCAATGAGCAGTTCTTC
CDR3aa: CASSLGTVNEQFF
v_gene: TRBV5-1
j_gene: TRBJ2-1
abundance: many
d_gene: TRBD1

CDR3nt: TGTGCCTGCCACAGCGGGGGTAATCAGCCCCAGCATTTT
CDR3aa: CACHSGGNQPQHF
v_gene: TRBV30
j_gene: TRBJ1-5
abundance: NA
d_gene: NA

CDR3nt: TGTGCCAGAGACGGACAGGGTGTGGAGGAAAAACTGTTTTTT
CDR3aa: CARDGQGVEEKLFF
v_gene: TRBV28
j_gene: TRBJ1-4
abundance: NA
d_gene: TRBD1

CDR3nt: TGTGCATGCTCTAGCGGGGGGGCAACAGATACGCAGTATTTT
CDR3aa: CACSSGGATDTQYF
v_gene: TRBV7-3
j_gene: TRBJ2-3
abundance: NA
d_gene: TRBD2

CDR3nt: TGTGCCAGCAGTAAACTAGCGGGGTTCACAGATACGCAGTATTTT
CDR3aa: CASSKLAGFTDTQYF
v_gene: TRBV2
j_gene: TRBJ2-3
abundance: few
d_gene: TRBD2

CDR3nt: TGTGCCAGCAAATCAGGACAGGGGGGAACTAATGAAAAACTGTTTTTT
CDR3aa: CASKSGQGGTNEKLFF
v_gene: TRBV12-3/TRBV12-4
j_gene: TRBJ1-4
abundance: NA
d_gene: TRBD1

CDR3nt: TGTGCCAGCAGTTACTCGGAAGGGGTTCACTATGGCTACACCTTC
CDR3aa: CASSYSEGVHYGYTF
v_gene: TRBV6-2/TRBV6-3
j_gene: TRBJ1-2
abundance: few
d_gene: NA

CDR3nt: TGTGCCAGCAGCCCGCAACAGCAATTCTACGAGCAGTACTTC
CDR3aa: CASSPQQQFYEQYF
v_gene: TRBV3-1
j_gene: TRBJ2-7
abundance: once
d_gene: NA

CDR3nt: TGTGCCAGCAGCTTAGCGGGACAGGGGATTTCACCCCTCCACTTT
CDR3aa: CASSLAGQGISPLHF
v_gene: TRBV7-2
j_gene: TRBJ1-6
abundance: many
d_gene: TRBD1

CDR3nt: TGTGCCAGCAGGGGGGACTTCACAGATACGCAGTATTTT
CDR3aa: CASRGDFTDTQYF
v_gene: TRBV2
j_gene: TRBJ2-3
abundance: few
d_gene: NA

CDR3nt: TGTGCCAGCACCAAAGGGGGATACACTGAAGCTTTCTTT
CDR3aa: CASTKGGYTEAFF
v_gene: TRBV27
j_gene: TRBJ1-1
abundance: NA
d_gene: NA

CDR3nt: TGCAGTGCTAGTTTGACGGGGGACCGAGATACGCAGTATTTT
CDR3aa: CSASLTGDRDTQYF
v_gene: TRBV20-1
j_gene: TRBJ2-3
abundance: NA
d_gene: NA

CDR3nt: TGTGCCAGCAGCGTTACCCGGATGGGGGAGCAGTACTTC
CDR3aa: CASSVTRMGEQYF
v_gene: TRBV9
j_gene: TRBJ2-7
abundance: NA
d_gene: NA

CDR3nt: TGTGCCAGCAGCTATATGGAGGGCCAGCCCCAGCATTTT
CDR3aa: CASSYMEGQPQHF
v_gene: TRBV7-2
j_gene: TRBJ1-5
abundance: few
d_gene: NA

CDR3nt: TGTGCCAGCACCCCTGGGAAGTTAAGGGGCACTGAAGCTTTCTTT
CDR3aa: CASTPGKLRGTEAFF
v_gene: TRBV9
j_gene: TRBJ1-1
abundance: NA
d_gene: NA

CDR3nt: TGTGCCAGCAGCACCGTCGTGGGGGCAGGGACCCAGTACTTC
CDR3aa: CASSTVVGAGTQYF
v_gene: TRBV7-9
j_gene: TRBJ2-5
abundance: few
d_gene: NA

CDR3nt: TGTGCCAGCAGTATCAACGGGGCCTCCTACGAGCAGTACTTC
CDR3aa: CASSINGASYEQYF
v_gene: TRBV12-3/TRBV12-4
j_gene: TRBJ2-7
abundance: NA
d_gene: NA

CDR3nt: TGTGCCAGCGGCTATCGAGGGGGGGCGAATACGCAGTATTTT
CDR3aa: CASGYRGGANTQYF
v_gene: TRBV7-9
j_gene: TRBJ2-3
abundance: few
d_gene: NA

CDR3nt: TGCGCCAGCCGTGGACCAAAAGGGGAACCCTCTCTGGGGGCCAACGTCCTGACTTTC
CDR3aa: CASRGPKGEPSLGANVLTF
v_gene: TRBV5-1
j_gene: TRBJ2-6
abundance: many
d_gene: NA

CDR3nt: TGTGCCATCCGACTAGCGGGGGTTGGCACAGATACGCAGTATTTT
CDR3aa: CAIRLAGVGTDTQYF
v_gene: TRBV10-3
j_gene: TRBJ2-3
abundance: NA
d_gene: TRBD2

CDR3nt: TGCAGTGCTAGAAGGTTTGGCCGACAGAGAGATGGCTACACCTTC
CDR3aa: CSARRFGRQRDGYTF
v_gene: TRBV20-1
j_gene: TRBJ1-2
abundance: many
d_gene: NA

CDR3nt: TGCAGTGCTCAGGGACGGGTGAGCACAGATACGCAGTATTTT
CDR3aa: CSAQGRVSTDTQYF
v_gene: TRBV20-1
j_gene: TRBJ2-3
abundance: NA
d_gene: NA

CDR3nt: TGTGCCAGCAGTTTCTACAGGGGTACGAATGAGCAGTTCTTC
CDR3aa: CASSFYRGTNEQFF
v_gene: TRBV12-3/TRBV12-4
j_gene: TRBJ2-1
abundance: NA
d_gene: TRBD1

CDR3nt: TGTGCCAGCAGCCCTCCATACGTTGAGCTCCAAGAGACCCAGTACTTC
CDR3aa: CASSPPYVELQETQYF
v_gene: TRBV7-2
j_gene: TRBJ2-5
abundance: NA
d_gene: NA

CDR3nt: TGTGCCAGCAGAGGACTAGTCCATGAGCAGTTCTTC
CDR3aa: CASRGLVHEQFF
v_gene: TRBV2
j_gene: TRBJ2-1
abundance: NA
d_gene: TRBD2

CDR3nt: TGTGCCAGCAGCTTGGGACCGGGACAGGGACCGAGCACTGAAGCTTTCTTT
CDR3aa: CASSLGPGQGPSTEAFF
v_gene: TRBV11-3
j_gene: TRBJ1-1
abundance: NA
d_gene: TRBD1

CDR3nt: TGTGCCAGCACCCTATGGGACTCCACATTATATGAGCAGTTCTTC
CDR3aa: CASTLWDSTLYEQFF
v_gene: TRBV6-6
j_gene: TRBJ2-1
abundance: few
d_gene: NA

CDR3nt: TGTGCCAGCAGCTTCGGGGCCACACTCTCCTACGAGCAGTACTTC
CDR3aa: CASSFGATLSYEQYF
v_gene: TRBV11-2
j_gene: TRBJ2-7
abundance: few
d_gene: NA

CDR3nt: TGTGCCATCAGTGAGACAAGCGGGGGCCCTAGCGAGCAGTACTTC
CDR3aa: CAISETSGGPSEQYF
v_gene: TRBV10-3
j_gene: TRBJ2-7
abundance: few
d_gene: TRBD2

CDR3nt: TGTGCCAGCAGCCCTCGGACAGGGTCCCTCGAGCAGTACTTC
CDR3aa: CASSPRTGSLEQYF
v_gene: TRBV3-1
j_gene: TRBJ2-7
abundance: NA
d_gene: TRBD1

CDR3nt: TGTGCCAGCAGCTTGGCCTTGTTGAGGGTTAATGAGCAGTTCTTC
CDR3aa: CASSLALLRVNEQFF
v_gene: TRBV5-5
j_gene: TRBJ2-1
abundance: few
d_gene: NA

CDR3nt: TGTGCCAGCTCACCGGGGGTTCGGACTGAAGCTTTCTTT
CDR3aa: CASSPGVRTEAFF
v_gene: TRBV18
j_gene: TRBJ1-1
abundance: NA
d_gene: NA

CDR3nt: TGTGCTAGTGGTACCGACGGGAATGAAGCTTTCTTT
CDR3aa: CASGTDGNEAFF
v_gene: TRBV12-5
j_gene: TRBJ1-1
abundance: NA
d_gene: NA